This passage covers 29 T cell receptor beta chains from one sample sequenced in a study of T cells in Graves' hyperthyroidism and ophthalmopathy. Researchers amplified the TCR beta CDR3 regions from RNA transcripts. The primer set for the first-round RT-PCR of the TCR CDR3 was HTBI. TCRdb used MiXCR to reprocess the multiplex PCR reads, holding one entry per CDR3 protein. The table lists around 240,000 distinct CDR3 sequences, about 15% of them singletons. Sequenced input: blood. The receptors were sampled from a woman between 35 and 50 years old with Graves' hyperthyroidism that later progressed to Graves' ophthalmopathy.

This clonotype was detected many times. The CDR3 sequence is CASRSTSLAYNEQFF. The CDR3 bases are TGCGCCAGCAGGTCGACTAGTTTAGCCTACAATGAGCAGTTCTTC. The V and J genes are TRBV5-1 and TRBJ2-1; D might be TRBD2 (6 bases). Trimming took off 5 bases at V and 2 bases at J, with 14 bases between the two ends. The CDR3 loop spans 15 amino acids. Germline CDR1 and CDR2: SGHRS and YFSETQ.

There are many counts of this clonotype. The chain joins TRBV12-3 or TRBV12-4 to TRBJ1-2; maybe TRBD1 (5 bases). The length of the CDR3 is 13 residues. V lost 3 bases and J lost 4, with 9 bases in between. Here the CDR3 reads CASSLPGSYGYTF. The CDR3 DNA follows: TGTGCCAGCAGTTTGCCAGGGTCCTATGGCTACACCTTC.

The CDR3 region is CASSVSLSGEPQHF. CDR3 DNA: TGTGCCAGCTCAGTTTCCCTTTCTGGGGAGCCCCAGCATTTT. V and J are TRBV18 and TRBJ1-5; D remains ambiguous. The ends were cut back, 5 bases at V and 8 bases at J, with 16 bases in the middle. The germline gives CDR1 KGHSH, CDR2 LQKENI. CDR3 size: 14 residues.

This clonotype was seen only a few times. The chain links TRBV7-2 to TRBJ2-5; TRBD1 matches at 8 bases. The trim removed 3 bases at V and 4 bases at J, leaving 13 bases unmatched. The CDR3 runs 17 residues. The germline V gene has CDR1 SGHTA and CDR2 FQGNSA. The DNA of the CDR3 is TGTGCCAGCAGCTTGGGGCCGCAGGGGGCTTACGGAGAGACCCAGTACTTC. This encodes CASSLGPQGAYGETQYF. The full variable domain, its missing parts supplied by reference TRBV7-2 and TRBJ2-5, is GAGVSQSPSNKVTEKGKDVELRCDPISGHTALYWYRQSLGQGLEFLIYFQGNSAPDKSGLPSDRFSAERTGGSVSTLTIQRTQQEDSAVYLCASSLGPQGAYGETQYFGPGTRLLVL.

V and J are TRBV7-9 and TRBJ2-6; D is perhaps TRBD2 (5 bases). The length of the CDR3 is 16 residues. CDR1 is SEHNR, CDR2 FQNEAQ, per germline (reference sequence). V lost 8 bases to trimming and J lost 0 bases, with 14 bases between them. The CDR3 DNA sequence: TGTGCCAGCGACGGAGGAGTAATCTCTGGGGCCAACGTCCTGACTTTC. Its protein product is CASDGGVISGANVLTF.

The V call is TRBV10-3, the J call TRBJ2-7; D uncertain. This CDR3 region has 12 residues. Looked up from germline, CDR1 is ENHRY and CDR2 is SYGVKD. V was trimmed by 6 bases and J by 0 bases, leaving 6 bases between them. The CDR3 bases are TGTGCCATCAGCGCTAACTCCTACGAGCAGTACTTC. It specifies CAISANSYEQYF.

This clonotype showed up many times. This chain connects TRBV18 to TRBJ2-7; perhaps TRBD2 as D (5 bases). This CDR3 has 12 residues. V gave up 8 bases and J gave up 1 base, with 9 bases separating them. Germline V gene sequence: CDR1 KGHSH, CDR2 LQKENI. CDR3 nucleotide sequence: TGTGCCAGCAGCCCGGGGTCCTACGAGCAGTACTTC. Translating gives CASSPGSYEQYF. Combining the CDR3 with reference TRBV18 and TRBJ2-7 gives the whole variable domain NAGVMQNPRHLVRRRGQEARLRCSPMKGHSHVYWYRQLPEEGLKFMVYLQKENIIDESGMPKERFSAEFPKEGPSILRIQQVVRGDSAAYFCASSPGSYEQYFGPGTRLTVT.

The sample holds many counts of this clonotype. The chain carries TRBV5-1 and TRBJ2-7; D might be TRBD2 (6 bases). Germline V CDR1 and CDR2: SGHRS, YFSETQ. The length of the CDR3 is 14 residues. Trimming shortened V by 4 bases and J by 6 bases, and 17 bases separated the two germline ends. CDR3 coding DNA: TGCGCCAGCAGCAGGAGGGGCGGGGACGGCGAGCAGTACTTC. Protein product: CASSRRGGDGEQYF.

This clonotype occurred many times. The rearrangement joins TRBV28 to TRBJ1-2; weak D call: TRBD1 (5 bases). The CDR3 runs to 16 residues. Trimming took off 6 bases at V and 4 bases at J, with 21 bases between the two ends. CDR1 and CDR2 (germline): MDHEN, SYDVKM. The CDR3 nucleotides are TGTGCCAGCAGCCGGAAACGGCAGGGAAGAAGCTATGGCTACACCTTC. As protein: CASSRKRQGRSYGYTF.

This clonotype was found many times. The chain joins TRBV27 to TRBJ2-7; TRBD2 is a possible D gene (5 bases). The germline V gene encodes CDR1 MNHEY and CDR2 SMNVEV (reference sequence). Trimming removed 2 bases at V and 3 bases at J, with 8 bases between. The CDR3 contains 13 residues. The CDR3: CASSLGEGYEQYF. The CDR3 DNA reads TGTGCCAGCAGTTTAGGCGAGGGCTACGAGCAGTACTTC.

The V gene is TRBV6-5, the J gene TRBJ1-5; D gene unclear. Germline V gene lookup returns CDR1 MNHEY and CDR2 SVGAGI. This CDR3 has 11 amino acids. Trimming cost V 8 bases and J 6 bases, with 8 bases left between them. CDR3 sequence: CASRLPQPQHF. CDR3 nucleotides: TGTGCCAGCCGTCTACCTCAGCCCCAGCATTTT.

This clonotype was picked up many times. The chain joins TRBV15 to TRBJ2-7; 10 bases match TRBD1. The CDR3 has 18 amino acids. CDR1 LNHNV and CDR2 YYDKDF come from the germline V gene (reference sequence). With 0 bases clipped from V and 3 bases from J, the junction kept 11 bases outside the gene matches. The DNA of the CDR3 is TGTGCCACCAGCAGAGACGCGACCGGGACAGGGGCCCACTACGAGCAGTACTTC. Translated: CATSRDATGTGAHYEQYF.

The genes are TRBV20-1 and TRBJ2-7, with 7 positions matching TRBD2. This CDR3 region has 16 residues. CDR1 is DFQATT, CDR2 SNEGSKA, per germline (reference sequence). The V gene end was trimmed by 1 base and the J gene end by 1 base; junction bases not matched to a gene: 10. The chain's CDR3 is CSARAPGLAVSYEQYF. DNA for the CDR3: TGCAGTGCTAGAGCACCGGGGCTAGCGGTATCCTACGAGCAGTACTTC.

The J gene is TRBJ1-1, the V gene TRBV7-9; 7 positions agree with TRBD1. The CDR3 contains 16 residues. With 10 bases clipped from V and 0 bases from J, the junction kept 14 bases outside the gene matches. Looked up from germline, CDR1 is SEHNR and CDR2 is FQNEAQ (reference sequence). The CDR3 bases are TGTGCCACCCAGGGGGAGCGTCGGGCTATGAACACTGAAGCTTTCTTT. Encoded protein: CATQGERRAMNTEAFF.

This clonotype was seen many times. The chain combines TRBV7-8 with TRBJ2-1; 10 nucleotides align to TRBD2. Unmatched junction bases numbered 8, after V lost 3 bases and J lost 6 bases. The CDR3 covers 16 residues. Germline V gene sequence: CDR1 SGHVS, CDR2 FQNEAQ. The CDR3 sequence: CASSFFLAGVGNEQFF. The CDR3 DNA reads as TGTGCCAGCAGCTTTTTCCTAGCGGGAGTGGGCAATGAGCAGTTCTTC.

In its sample, this clonotype was seen many times. V usage is TRBV9 and J usage is TRBJ2-1; no firm D call. Germline V CDR1 and CDR2: SGDLS, YYNGEE. The V gene lost 3 bases and the J gene lost 7 bases, with 8 bases spanning the gap. There are 12 residues in the CDR3. The CDR3 bases are TGTGCCAGCAGCGGTGACGGGAATGAGCAGTTCTTC. Its protein product is CASSGDGNEQFF.

This clonotype was seen many times. The chain links TRBV27 to TRBJ1-6, with 7 bases identical to TRBD1. Germline lookup yields CDR1 MNHEY and CDR2 SMNVEV (reference sequence). V was pared by 0 bases and J by 10 bases, with 6 bases of the junction left unmatched. The CDR3 is 15 residues long. CDR3 coding DNA: TGTGCCAGCAGTTTATCGAGACAGGGCTGGTCACCCCTCCACTTT. Amino acid sequence: CASSLSRQGWSPLHF.

The rearrangement uses TRBV5-1 and TRBJ2-1; 7 bases fit TRBD1. There are 14 residues in the CDR3. Germline CDR1 is SGHRS and CDR2 is YFSETQ. J was trimmed by 6 bases and V by 4 bases; bases with no gene match: 7. The CDR3 region has the DNA TGCGCCAGCAGCCCGGGACAGTCTTGCAATGAGCAGTTCTTC. It codes for CASSPGQSCNEQFF.

This clonotype showed up many times. The V gene is TRBV20-1, the J gene TRBJ2-3; 10 bases line up with TRBD2. Trimming removed 3 bases from V and 3 bases from J; junction bases left unmatched: 9. Germline lookup yields CDR1 DFQATT and CDR2 SNEGSKA (reference sequence). There are 16 residues in the CDR3. The CDR3 nucleotides are TGCAGTGCTAGGGGCCCGGGACTAGCGTCGACAGATACGCAGTATTTT. Amino acids: CSARGPGLASTDTQYF.

This clonotype was found many times. The chain links TRBV7-2 to TRBJ1-1; D unresolved. In germline, CDR1 is SGHTA, CDR2 FQGNSA. The V gene lost 1 base and the J gene lost 0 bases, with 12 bases spanning the gap. The CDR3 runs 16 residues. The CDR3 here is CASSLVPIAVNTEAFF. The CDR3 DNA follows: TGTGCCAGCAGCTTAGTACCGATAGCCGTGAACACTGAAGCTTTCTTT.

In its sample, this clonotype was seen many times. The chain combines TRBV3-1 with TRBJ2-1; 7 bases are shared with TRBD1. Germline assignment: CDR1 LGHDT and CDR2 YNNKEL (reference sequence). V lost 0 bases and J lost 0; bases outside the gene matches: 8. This CDR3 spans 18 amino acids. DNA of the CDR3: TGTGCCAGCAGCCAAGAAGCAGGGGGTTCTAGCTCCTACAATGAGCAGTTCTTC. Amino acid sequence: CASSQEAGGSSSYNEQFF.

This clonotype was counted a few times. This may arise from a read error, as a much more abundant clone is one base away. This CDR3 is missing its conserved last phenylalanine or tryptophan, likely due to a read error. The chain uses TRBV4-1 and TRBJ1-6; D unclear. This CDR3 region has 15 residues. V shed 2 bases and J shed 7 bases, with 12 bases lying between them. Germline assignment: CDR1 MGHRA and CDR2 YSYEKL. The CDR3 region has the DNA TGCGCCAGCAGCCAATTTGCAACCGGGAATTCACCCCTCCACCTT. Amino acid sequence: CASSQFATGNSPLHL.

This clonotype occurred many times. The chain uses TRBV18 and TRBJ2-7, with D tentatively TRBD2 (6 bases). Trimming took 3 bases from V and 5 from J, leaving 11 bases between them. The CDR3 loop spans 13 amino acids. Germline values: CDR1 KGHSH, CDR2 LQKENI. The CDR3 region has the DNA TGTGCCAGCTCACCCACACTAGCCCACGAGCAGTACTTC. Encoded protein: CASSPTLAHEQYF. Supplemented by reference TRBV18 and TRBJ2-7, the full variable domain reads NAGVMQNPRHLVRRRGQEARLRCSPMKGHSHVYWYRQLPEEGLKFMVYLQKENIIDESGMPKERFSAEFPKEGPSILRIQQVVRGDSAAYFCASSPTLAHEQYFGPGTRLTVT.

The table lists this clonotype with many counts. The V call is TRBV2, the J call TRBJ2-1; 10 nucleotides agree with TRBD1. In germline, CDR1 is SNHLY, CDR2 FYNNEI. CDR3 size: 13 residues. After removal of 5 bases from V and 8 bases from J, the junction contained 3 bases not matched to a gene. CDR3 sequence (DNA): TGTGCCAGCAGTCCGGACAGGGGGGATGAGCAGTTCTTC. Amino acids: CASSPDRGDEQFF.

This clonotype showed up many times. The CDR3 loop is CASSLVGQGRLNTEAFF. CDR3 nucleotides: TGCGCCAGCAGCTTGGTAGGACAGGGACGGTTGAACACTGAAGCTTTCTTT. The chain employs TRBV5-1 and TRBJ1-1, with 8 positions matching TRBD1. From germline, CDR1 is SGHRS and CDR2 YFSETQ. The CDR3 covers 17 residues. V lost 0 bases to trimming and J lost 0 bases; unmatched junction nucleotides: 7. Full variable domain (outside the CDR3, taken from reference TRBV5-1 and TRBJ1-1): KAGVTQTPRYLIKTRGQQVTLSCSPISGHRSVSWYQQTPGQGLQFLFEYFSETQRNKGNFPGRFSGRQFSNSRSEMNVSTLELGDSALYLCASSLVGQGRLNTEAFFGQGTRLTVV.

This clonotype was detected ten times or more. The genes are TRBV5-1 and TRBJ2-4, with D tentatively TRBD1 (6 bases). CDR1 is SGHRS, CDR2 YFSETQ, per germline. CDR3 length: 14 amino acids. V lost 1 base to trimming and J lost 7 bases, with 12 bases between them. CDR3 sequence reads: CASSLNLGANIQYF. CDR3 DNA sequence: TGCGCCAGCAGCTTGAACCTGGGGGCGAACATTCAGTACTTC.

This clonotype has only a few counts. The gene calls are TRBV14 and TRBJ2-3; D is perhaps TRBD2 (6 bases). The CDR3 runs 16 residues. Trimming cost V 2 bases and J 5 bases, with 17 bases left between them. Germline V gives CDR1 SGHDN, CDR2 FVKESK. This CDR3 reads CASSQSPRGSQDTQYF. CDR3 DNA: TGTGCCAGCAGCCAAAGCCCCCGGGGGTCGCAAGATACGCAGTATTTT.

J is TRBJ1-3 and V is TRBV11-2; D is undetermined. The CDR3 is made up of 12 amino acids. Trimming removed 6 bases from V and 7 bases from J, with 10 bases in between. Germline V lookup: CDR1 SGHAT, CDR2 FQNNGV. This CDR3 is CASRHTGNTIYF. CDR3 DNA sequence: TGTGCCAGCAGACATACCGGGAACACCATATATTTT.

About this clonotype itself: No conserved phenylalanine or tryptophan ends this CDR3, so it is likely a read error. The DNA is omitted, as the CDR3 cannot be located on it reliably, and the CDR3 follows TCRdb's listing. CDR3 sequence reads: CASSQPGRMSGNTIFL. The V gene is TRBV4-1, the J gene TRBJ1-3; TRBD1, as called in the table, went unchecked against the DNA. CDR1 MGHRA and CDR2 YSYEKL come from the germline V gene. The CDR3 contains 16 residues when both ends are counted.